This T cell receptor (beta chain) was obtained from a study of blood T cell repertoires in COVID-19. Here immunoSEQ multiplex PCR was the method, and the copy in TCRdb shows in-frame clones only, minus some. The sample has 220,000 or so clones; 85% to 90% are singletons. The CDR3 sequence is 16 residues long. V lost 4 bases and J lost 0; bases outside the gene matches: 7. The V gene's germline CDR1 is SGHTS and CDR2 YDEGEE. This clonotype was sampled from a woman aged 18-29 years in a cohort exposed to, infected with or recovered from COVID-19 (not recorded which). Sequencing was done on a sample of PBMCs or T cells enriched from blood (not recorded which). V and J are TRBV5-8 and TRBJ2-3; 8 bases line up with TRBD1. CDR3 DNA: TGTGCCAGCAGCCCGAGGACAGGGATTAGCACAGATACGCAGTATTTT. Translating gives CASSPRTGISTDTQYF.